The 6 T cell receptor beta chains given below trace back to one sample, sequenced in a study of naive and memory T cell subsets. Two oligonucleotides, mixed equimolar, formed the beta constant-region primer covering TRBC1 and TRBC2. Each CDR3 protein gets one entry after TCRdb re-called the UMI-ligation and nested PCR reads with MiXCR. The sample carries 150,000 or so distinct CDR3 sequences, 17% recorded once. Sequencing was performed on naive CD4+ T cells from blood. Every receptor here comes from a human donor in good health.

The chain couples TRBV5-1 to TRBJ2-1; 7 nucleotides line up with TRBD1. The length of the CDR3 is 15 residues. V lost 4 bases and J lost 8; bases outside the gene matches: 12. The V gene's germline CDR1 is SGHRS and CDR2 YFSETQ. The CDR3 sequence is CASSEGTAAGDEQFF. As DNA, the CDR3 is TGCGCCAGCAGCGAAGGGACAGCCGCGGGCGATGAGCAGTTCTTC.

This chain connects TRBV5-4 to TRBJ2-1; TRBD1 matches 7 bases. There are 14 residues in the CDR3. Per germline, CDR1 SGHNT and CDR2 YYREEE (reference sequence). Trimming removed 4 bases from V and 4 bases from J; junction bases left unmatched: 5. The CDR3 region is CASSPDRLYNEQFF. CDR3 sequence (DNA): TGTGCCAGCAGCCCGGACAGGCTGTACAATGAGCAGTTCTTC.

This clonotype was observed a few times. The chain combines TRBV20-1 with TRBJ2-5; 12 nucleotides agree with TRBD1. The CDR3 has 16 amino acids. Trimming at V came to 0 bases and at J to 2 bases, leaving 4 bases not matched to a gene. The germline V gene has CDR1 DFQATT and CDR2 SNEGSKA (reference sequence). CDR3 sequence (DNA): TGCAGTGCTAGAGAGGGGACAGGGGGCGGGCAAGAGACCCAGTACTTC. It translates to CSAREGTGGGQETQYF.

V is TRBV7-9 and J is TRBJ1-2, with 7 bases aligning to TRBD1. V shed 5 bases, J shed 3 bases, and the junction held 12 bases outside the gene matches. The CDR3 sequence is 16 residues long. The V gene's germline CDR1 is SEHNR and CDR2 FQNEAQ (reference sequence). CDR3 loop: CASSPKGGGQDYGYTF. In nucleotides, the CDR3 is TGTGCCAGCAGCCCGAAGGGAGGGGGCCAGGACTATGGCTACACCTTC.

This clonotype was seen ten or more times. The rearrangement uses TRBV7-2 and TRBJ2-1; 10 nucleotides line up with TRBD1. Trimming cost V 5 bases and J 7 bases; bases outside gene matches: 11. This CDR3 is built from 16 residues. Per the germline V gene, CDR1 is SGHTA and CDR2 is FQGNSA. CDR3 bases: TGTGCCAGCAGCGAGAATCCGGGACAGGGGTCAAATGAGCAGTTCTTC. Translating it yields CASSENPGQGSNEQFF.

This clonotype showed up just a few times. V is TRBV29-1 and J is TRBJ1-4; 8 positions agree with TRBD1. The germline V gene has CDR1 SQVTM and CDR2 ANQGSEA. The CDR3 has 13 amino acids. V gave up 6 bases and J gave up 8 bases; unmatched junction bases: 8. This CDR3 reads CSVKTGVGEKLFF. The CDR3 coding sequence is TGCAGCGTGAAGACAGGGGTCGGGGAAAAACTGTTTTTT.